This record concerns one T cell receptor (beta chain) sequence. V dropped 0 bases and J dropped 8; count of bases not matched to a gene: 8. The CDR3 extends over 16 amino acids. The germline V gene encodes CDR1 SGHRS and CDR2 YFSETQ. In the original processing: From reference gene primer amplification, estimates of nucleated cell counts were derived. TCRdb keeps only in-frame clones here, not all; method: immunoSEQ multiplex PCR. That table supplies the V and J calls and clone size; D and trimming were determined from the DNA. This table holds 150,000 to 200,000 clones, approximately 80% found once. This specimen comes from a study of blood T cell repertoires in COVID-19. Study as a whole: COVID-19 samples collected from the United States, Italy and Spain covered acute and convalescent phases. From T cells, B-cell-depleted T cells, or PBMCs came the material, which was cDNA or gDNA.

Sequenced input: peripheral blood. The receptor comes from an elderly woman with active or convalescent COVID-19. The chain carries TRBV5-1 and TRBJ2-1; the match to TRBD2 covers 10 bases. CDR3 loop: CASSLDSGGPLDEQFF. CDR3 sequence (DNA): TGCGCCAGCAGCTTGGATAGCGGGGGGCCCTTGGATGAGCAGTTCTTC.